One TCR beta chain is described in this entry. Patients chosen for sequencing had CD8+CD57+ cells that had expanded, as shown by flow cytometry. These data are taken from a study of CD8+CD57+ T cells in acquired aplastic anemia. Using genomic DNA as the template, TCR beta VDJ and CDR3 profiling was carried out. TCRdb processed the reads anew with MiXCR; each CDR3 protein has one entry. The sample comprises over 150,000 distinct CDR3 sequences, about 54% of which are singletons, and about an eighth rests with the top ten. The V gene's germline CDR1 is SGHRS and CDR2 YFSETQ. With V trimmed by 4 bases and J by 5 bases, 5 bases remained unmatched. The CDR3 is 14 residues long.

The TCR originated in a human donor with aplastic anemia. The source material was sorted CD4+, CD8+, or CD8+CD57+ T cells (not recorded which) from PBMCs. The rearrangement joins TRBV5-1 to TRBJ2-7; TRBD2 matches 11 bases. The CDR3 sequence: CASSISGGAHEQYF. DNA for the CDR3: TGCGCCAGCAGCATTAGCGGGGGGGCCCACGAGCAGTACTTC. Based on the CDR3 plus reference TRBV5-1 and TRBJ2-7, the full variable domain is KAGVTQTPRYLIKTRGQQVTLSCSPISGHRSVSWYQQTPGQGLQFLFEYFSETQRNKGNFPGRFSGRQFSNSRSEMNVSTLELGDSALYLCASSISGGAHEQYFGPGTRLTVT.